This is a list of T cell receptor beta chains from one sample in a study of shared clonotypes between healthy human individuals. The data were produced by immunoSEQ multiplex PCR, yet TCRdb's version contains in-frame clones alone and is incomplete. The repertoire consists of approximately 2.4 million clones, with approximately 95% occurring once and the leading ten covering roughly 0.13%. Material for sequencing was naive CD4+ T cells sorted from blood. Every receptor here comes from a man younger than 35 in good health. Each CDR3 is given with its conserved first and last residue. D genes are given only for firm matches. A row's size may be missing; if present it is once, few, many or a size class.

V gene	J gene	D gene	clone size	CDR3 DNA	CDR3 protein
TRBV6-6	TRBJ2-7	-	-	TGTGCCAGCAGTCCCTTGTACGAGCAGTACTTC	CASSPLYEQYF
TRBV5-4	TRBJ2-5	TRBD2	-	TGTGCCAGCAGCCTTGGACTAGCGGGAGGGCAAGAGACCCAGTACTTC	CASSLGLAGGQETQYF
TRBV19	TRBJ2-1	TRBD2	once	TGTGCCAGTAGTATCGACGGGGTGGCGGGAGGGCTTTACAATGAGCAGTTCTTC	CASSIDGVAGGLYNEQFF
TRBV10-3	TRBJ2-5	-	-	TGTGCCATCAGTGAGAACAGGGGAGGGGAGACCCAGTACTTC	CAISENRGGETQYF
TRBV5-4	TRBJ1-2	-	-	TGTGCCAGCAGCCAGAAAACAGGGAGGGCTCCCTATGGCTACACCTTC	CASSQKTGRAPYGYTF
TRBV10-2	TRBJ2-7	TRBD2	-	TGCGCCAGTCGAGCGGGGTATCCCTATTACGAGCAGTACTTC	CASRAGYPYYEQYF
TRBV19	TRBJ1-3	-	-	TGTGCCAGTAGTCCTCAGGTCATCTCTGGAAACACCATATATTTT	CASSPQVISGNTIYF
TRBV6-1	TRBJ1-5	TRBD1	-	TGTGCCAGCAGTGGGACAGGGGGTAGCAATCAGCCCCAGCATTTT	CASSGTGGSNQPQHF
TRBV30	TRBJ2-5	-	-	TGTGCCTGGGGACGTGGTAGGGAGACCCAGTACTTC	CAWGRGRETQYF
TRBV7-6	TRBJ2-7	-	-	TGTGCCAGCAGCTTACAGTCCTACGAGCAGTACTTC	CASSLQSYEQYF
TRBV10-3	TRBJ2-3	TRBD2	-	TGTGCCATCAGTGAGTCACTAGCGGGAGTGGATACGCAGTATTTT	CAISESLAGVDTQYF
TRBV7-9	TRBJ2-1	TRBD2	-	TGTGCCAGCAGTCCACGTAGCGGGAGGGCCTTTGTTGAGCAGTTCTTC	CASSPRSGRAFVEQFF
TRBV5-4	TRBJ1-2	TRBD1	-	TGTGCCAGCAGCGCAGACAGGGCGGGAGGCTATGGCTACACCTTC	CASSADRAGGYGYTF
TRBV7-2	TRBJ2-1	TRBD2	once	TGTGCCAGCAGCGTAGCGGGTAGCTACAATGAGCAGTTCTTC	CASSVAGSYNEQFF
TRBV9	TRBJ2-1	TRBD2	-	TGTGCCAGCAGCGCCCCCACGCTCGTCATCTCGCGGGAGCGTGAGGGAGCCTACAATGAGCAGTTCTTC	CASSAPTLVISREREGAYNEQFF
TRBV18	TRBJ2-7	TRBD2	-	TGTGCCAGCTCACCACCAGCGGGGGGATCCTACGAGCAGTACTTC	CASSPPAGGSYEQYF
TRBV18	TRBJ2-7	-	-	TGTGCCAGCTCATCAAGAACAACGGAAGAGCAGTACTTC	CASSSRTTEEQYF
TRBV30	TRBJ2-3	-	-	TGTGCCTGGAGTGTCAGCACAGATACGCAGTATTTT	CAWSVSTDTQYF